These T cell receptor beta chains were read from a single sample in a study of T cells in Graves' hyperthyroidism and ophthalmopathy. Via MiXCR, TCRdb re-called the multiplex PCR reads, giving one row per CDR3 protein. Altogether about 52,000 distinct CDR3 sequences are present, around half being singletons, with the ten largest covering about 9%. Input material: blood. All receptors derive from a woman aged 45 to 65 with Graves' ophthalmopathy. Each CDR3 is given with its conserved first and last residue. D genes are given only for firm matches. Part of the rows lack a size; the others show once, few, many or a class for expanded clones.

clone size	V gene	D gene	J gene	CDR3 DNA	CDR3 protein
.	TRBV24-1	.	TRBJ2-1	TGTGCCACCAGTGATAAACTAGTTAGCACAGATACGCAGTTCTTC	CATSDKLVSTDTQFF
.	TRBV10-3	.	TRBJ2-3	TGTGCCATCAGCCCCGGACTAATCACAGATACGCAGTATTTT	CAISPGLITDTQYF
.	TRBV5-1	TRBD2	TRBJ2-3	TGCGCCAGCAGCTTGGGACTAGCGGTGACAGATACGCAGTATTTT	CASSLGLAVTDTQYF
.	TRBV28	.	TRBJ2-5	TGTGCCAGCAGACAGGGAGGGGATGGGCAAGAGACCCAGTACTTC	CASRQGGDGQETQYF
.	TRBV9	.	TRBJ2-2	TGTGCCAGCAGCCGGGGCGGGCGGTCCGGGGAGCTGTTTTTT	CASSRGGRSGELFF
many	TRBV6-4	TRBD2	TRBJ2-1	TGTGCCAGCAGTCCCGGGACTAGCAATGAGCAGTTCTTC	CASSPGTSNEQFF
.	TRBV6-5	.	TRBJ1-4	TGTGCCCGCAGTACCACTTACAGCTCTAATGAAAAACTGTTTTTT	CARSTTYSSNEKLFF
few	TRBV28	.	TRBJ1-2	TGTGCCAGCAGTTTATTTTATCGCCAGGGGACTGGCTACACCTTC	CASSLFYRQGTGYTF
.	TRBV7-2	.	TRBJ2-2	TGTGCCAGCAGCTATCACACCGGGGAGCCGTTTTTT	CASSYHTGEPFF
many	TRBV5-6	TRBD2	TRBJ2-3	TGTGCCAGCAGCTTGGGGGGACTAGCGGGGGGTCGAAATACGCAGTATTTT	CASSLGGLAGGRNTQYF
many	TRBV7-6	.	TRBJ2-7	TGTGCCAGCAGCTTTACTTCGGCGGGCGCCCAAGCCTACGAGCAGTACTTC	CASSFTSAGAQAYEQYF
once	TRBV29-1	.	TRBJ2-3	TGCAGCGTTGTGAGTGAGGTAGATACGCAGTATTTT	CSVVSEVDTQYF
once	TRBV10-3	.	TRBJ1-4	TGTGCCACCCACGGGGACAAGCACAATGAAAAACTGTTTTTT	CATHGDKHNEKLFF
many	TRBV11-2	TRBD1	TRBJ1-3	TGTGCCAGCAGAAAGCCCGGGACAGGGAGAAACACCATATATTTT	CASRKPGTGRNTIYF
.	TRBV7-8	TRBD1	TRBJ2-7	TGTGCCAGCAGCAACCCGGGACAGGGTTGGTACGAGCAGTACTTC	CASSNPGQGWYEQYF
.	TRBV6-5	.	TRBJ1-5	TGTGCCAGCAGTTACCATAGCAATCAGCCCCAGCATTTT	CASSYHSNQPQHF
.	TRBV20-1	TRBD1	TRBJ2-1	TGCAGTGCGAAAACGACAGGGGACAATGAGCAGTTCTTC	CSAKTTGDNEQFF
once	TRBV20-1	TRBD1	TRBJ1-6	TGCAGTGCTTCCCGGGACAGCTCATCACCCCTCCACTTT	CSASRDSSSPLHF
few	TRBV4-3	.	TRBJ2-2	TGCGCCAGCAGCCAAGGATTCAGCGGGCAGAACACCGGGGAGCTGTTTTTT	CASSQGFSGQNTGELFF
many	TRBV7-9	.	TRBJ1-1	TGTGCCAGCAGCTTCCTCCGGGACACCGGCGCTGAAGCTTTCTTT	CASSFLRDTGAEAFF
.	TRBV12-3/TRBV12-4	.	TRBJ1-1	TGTGCCAGCAGTTTTGGGGCTGGCTACACTGAAGCTTGCTTT	CASSFGAGYTEACF
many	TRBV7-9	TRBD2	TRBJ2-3	TGTGCCAGCAGCGCGCATCGGACTAGGCAGCGGGCAGATACGCAGTATTTT	CASSAHRTRQRADTQYF
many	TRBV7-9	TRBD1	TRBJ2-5	TGTGCCAGCAGCTTAGCCTCCTGGACAGGAGAGACCCAGTACTTC	CASSLASWTGETQYF
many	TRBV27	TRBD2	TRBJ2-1	TGTGCCAGCAGTTTATCGCGACCGGGACTAGCCACCGCCGATGAGCAGTTCTTC	CASSLSRPGLATADEQFF
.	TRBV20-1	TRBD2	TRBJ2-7	TGCAGTGCTAGAGATCCGACTAGCGACTCCTACGAGCAGTACTTC	CSARDPTSDSYEQYF
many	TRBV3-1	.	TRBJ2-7	TGTGCCAGCAGCTTCCCCGGGACAAGTCCTTACGAGCAGTACTTC	CASSFPGTSPYEQYF
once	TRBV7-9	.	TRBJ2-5	TGTGCCAGCACTAGGACAGTTCGTTCCGGCGCGACCCAGTACTTC	CASTRTVRSGATQYF
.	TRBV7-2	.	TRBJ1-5	TGTGCCAGCAGCCCAAGTGTGGGGGGCCCTCAGCCCCAGCATTTT	CASSPSVGGPQPQHF
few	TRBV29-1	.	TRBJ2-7	TGCAGCGTGGGGTCGTCCTACGAGCAGTACTTC	CSVGSSYEQYF
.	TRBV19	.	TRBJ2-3	TGTGCCAGTAGTATAAGGCCCCCACCTAGCACAGATACGCAGTATTTT	CASSIRPPPSTDTQYF
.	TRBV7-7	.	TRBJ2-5	TGTGCTAGCAGCCCAAGGGGCGGGGAGACCCAGTACTTC	CASSPRGGETQYF
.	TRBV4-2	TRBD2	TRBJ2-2	TGTGCCAGCAGACCCGAGAGCGGGAGGGGAAACACCGGGGAGCTGTTTTTT	CASRPESGRGNTGELFF
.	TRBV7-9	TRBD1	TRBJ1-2	TGTGCCAGCAGCCCCGGGACAGGAACTGGAAACACCTTC	CASSPGTGTGNTF
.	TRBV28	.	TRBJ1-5	TGTGCCAGCAGTTTGTCTGAAACAGGTGCCAATCAGCCCCAGCATTTT	CASSLSETGANQPQHF
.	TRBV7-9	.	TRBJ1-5	TGTGCCAGCAGCTTAGTTGGAGGGCGAAATCGGGGCAATCAGCCCCAGCATTTT	CASSLVGGRNRGNQPQHF
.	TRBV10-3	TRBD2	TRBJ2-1	TGTGCCATCAGCACGACTAGCGGGGTCGACGATGAGCAGTTCTTC	CAISTTSGVDDEQFF
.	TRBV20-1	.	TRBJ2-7	TGCAGTGCTACCCAGCAACCTGCGCCGAGGTACGAGCAGTACTTC	CSATQQPAPRYEQYF
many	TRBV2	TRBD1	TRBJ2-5	TGTGCCAGCAGTGAATGGACAGGGGGGCGAGAGACCCAGTACTTC	CASSEWTGGRETQYF
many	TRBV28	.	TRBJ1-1	TGTGCCAGCAGTTTTCAGGGGCGCACTGAAGCTTTCTTT	CASSFQGRTEAFF
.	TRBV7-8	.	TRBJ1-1	TGTGCCAGCAGATCTGGGGGGCCCCCGACGGGTGAAGCTTTCTTT	CASRSGGPPTGEAFF
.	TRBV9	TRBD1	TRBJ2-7	TGTGCCAGCAGCGACCCGGGACAGGGGTCCTACGAGCAGTACTTC	CASSDPGQGSYEQYF